This T cell receptor (beta chain) was documented in a study of blood T cell repertoires in COVID-19. Study background: Acute-phase and convalescent COVID-19 samples originated in the United States, Italy and Spain. Sample material is recorded as cDNA or gDNA derived from T cells, B-cell-depleted T cells, or PBMCs.

Assay used: immunoSEQ multiplex PCR; TCRdb lists only in-frame clones, some missing. The table includes 540,000 or so clones, roughly 91% detected once. Germline V lookup: CDR1 SGHRS, CDR2 YFSETQ. This CDR3 is 16 amino acids long. The V end was cut by 1 base, the J end by 0 bases, with 11 bases between. This clonotype was obtained from a woman between 45 and 65 years old with COVID-19, enrolled during active disease. Sequenced material: peripheral blood. The chain employs TRBV5-1 and TRBJ1-3; no reliable D call. The CDR3: CASSLYAQFSGNTIYF. The CDR3 nucleotides are TGCGCCAGCAGCTTGTATGCGCAATTCTCTGGAAACACCATATATTTT. Together with reference TRBV5-1 and TRBJ1-3, the CDR3 gives the full variable domain: KAGVTQTPRYLIKTRGQQVTLSCSPISGHRSVSWYQQTPGQGLQFLFEYFSETQRNKGNFPGRFSGRQFSNSRSEMNVSTLELGDSALYLCASSLYAQFSGNTIYFGEGSWLTVV.